This TCR beta chain was captured in a study of T-cell reconstitution after alpha-beta-depleted transplantation in children. The library targeted TCRbeta and was prepared with unique molecular identifiers. TCRdb re-analysed the PCR reads in MiXCR, keeping a single row per CDR3 protein. The sample holds around 360,000 distinct CDR3 sequences; under 13% are singletons and the top ten take around 2.5%. This clonotype was observed at least ten times. V gave up 0 bases and J gave up 5 bases; unmatched junction bases: 4. Germline-derived CDR1 and CDR2 are LGHNA and YNFKEQ. This CDR3 is 15 amino acids long. The sequenced sample was PBMCs from the stem cell graft donor, obtained from the stem cell graft. This sequence was found in a human donor who donated a stem cell graft to a child with acute lymphoblastic leukemia. The gene calls are TRBV4-2 and TRBJ2-7; 10 bases align to TRBD2. This chain's CDR3 is CASSQDPTSGNEQYF. CDR3 coding DNA: TGTGCCAGCAGCCAAGACCCCACTAGCGGGAACGAGCAGTACTTC.